What follows describes a single TCR beta chain. The source of the sample is a study of blood T cell repertoires in COVID-19. Across the whole study: Both acute and convalescent COVID-19 samples were obtained from the United States, Italy and Spain.

The assay was immunoSEQ multiplex PCR, and TCRdb's table has in-frame clones only and misses some. The sample has 360,000 or so clones, nearly 90% seen once. In germline, CDR1 is SGHRS, CDR2 YFSETQ. CDR3 size: 16 residues. Trimming took 3 bases from V and 6 from J; bases not matched to a gene: 12. Sequenced material: peripheral blood. The clonotype was recovered from a man between 18 and 29 years old with active or convalescent COVID-19. This rearrangement joins TRBV5-1 to TRBJ2-7; TRBD1 matches 10 bases. Here the CDR3 reads CASSSFGGDRGGEQYF. As DNA, the CDR3 is TGCGCCAGCAGCTCCTTTGGAGGGGACAGGGGCGGCGAGCAGTACTTC.